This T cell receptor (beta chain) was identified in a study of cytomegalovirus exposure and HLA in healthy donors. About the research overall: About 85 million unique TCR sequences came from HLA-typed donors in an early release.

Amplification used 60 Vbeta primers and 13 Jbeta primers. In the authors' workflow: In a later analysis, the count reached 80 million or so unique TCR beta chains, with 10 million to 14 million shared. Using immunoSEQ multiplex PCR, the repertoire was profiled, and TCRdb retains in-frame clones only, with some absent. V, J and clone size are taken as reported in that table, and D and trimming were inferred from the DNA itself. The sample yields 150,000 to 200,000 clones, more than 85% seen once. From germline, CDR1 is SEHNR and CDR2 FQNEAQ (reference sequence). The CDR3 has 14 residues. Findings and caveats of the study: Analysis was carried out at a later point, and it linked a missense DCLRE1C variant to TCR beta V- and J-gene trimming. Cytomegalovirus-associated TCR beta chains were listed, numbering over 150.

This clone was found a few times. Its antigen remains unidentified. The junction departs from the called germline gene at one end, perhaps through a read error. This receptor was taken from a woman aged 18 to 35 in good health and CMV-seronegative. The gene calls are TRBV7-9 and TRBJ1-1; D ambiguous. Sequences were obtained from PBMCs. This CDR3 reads CSSSLLGPNTEAFF. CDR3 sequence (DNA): TGTTCCAGCAGCTTACTAGGCCCGAACACTGAAGCTTTCTTT.